This TCR beta chain is drawn from a study of blood T cell repertoires in COVID-19. This clone was detected only a few times. Original processing methods: Estimation of nucleated cell counts relied on the amplification of reference gene primers. Data came from immunoSEQ multiplex PCR; TCRdb stores just in-frame clones and leaves some out. D and trimming come from the DNA, and the V and J calls and clone size come from that table. The repertoire has around 200,000 clones, over 75% of them found once; the top ten carry nearly 2.5%. Deletions cut 4 bases from V and 0 bases from J, with 8 bases between. Germline loops: CDR1 SGHDT, CDR2 YYEEEE. The CDR3 is made up of 14 amino acids.

The rearrangement links TRBV5-6 to TRBJ1-5, with a weak D call TRBD1 (5 bases). The sample was peripheral blood. The source is a middle-aged man with active or convalescent COVID-19. CDR3 DNA: TGTGCCAGCAGCGTAGGGGCTAGCAATCAGCCCCAGCATTTT. Protein product: CASSVGASNQPQHF. Looking up the rest from reference TRBV5-6 and TRBJ1-5 gives the full variable domain: DAGVTQSPTHLIKTRGQQVTLRCSPKSGHDTVSWYQQALGQGPQFIFQYYEEEERQRGNFPDRFSGHQFPNYSSELNVNALLLGDSALYLCASSVGASNQPQHFGDGTRLSIL.